The clone carrying this T cell receptor beta chain was found a few times. Per germline, CDR1 MGHDK and CDR2 SYGVNS. CDR3 length: 18 residues. The J segment lost 1 base and the V segment lost 4 bases, leaving 8 bases of the junction unmatched. The data originate from a study of radiotherapy plus CTLA-4 blockade in lung cancer. Only in-frame clones appear in the TCRdb table, and some are missing; sequencing was by immunoSEQ multiplex PCR. The sample records around 22,000 clones, less than 80% being singletons. This TCR was sampled from a human donor with non-small cell lung cancer whose response to radiotherapy plus ipilimumab could not be evaluated. This sample comprised peripheral blood, obtained from a patient treated with radiotherapy plus ipilimumab. The chain couples TRBV25-1 to TRBJ1-5, with TRBD1 matching 12 bases. This CDR3 is CASSGGTGGSGSNQPQHF. The CDR3 DNA is TGTGCCAGCAGTGGTGGGACAGGGGGCAGCGGAAGCAATCAGCCCCAGCATTTT.